The 3 T cell receptor beta chains given below trace back to one sample, sequenced in a study of shared clonotypes between healthy human individuals (dated by TCRdb to 2020 to 2022). Library method: the immunoSEQ multiplex PCR assay. TCRdb's version of the immuneACCESS table is confined to in-frame rearrangements and falls short of the full clone set. An unresolved V gene accounts for under half of the shortfall where checked; the remainder is of unknown origin. The sample contains roughly 2,500,000 clones, approximately 94% of them found a single time. In total, the top ten clones hold about 0.38% of the sample. The sequencing input was naive CD4+ T cells from PBMCs. This specimen's cell subset or site label, per the study, means: CD45RA+ positively selected. All receptors derive from a young man in good health. Some clones in this sample may be carry-over from other donors' samples.

The J gene is TRBJ2-7, the V gene TRBV6-6; the D gene is possibly TRBD2 (5 bases). Germline CDR1 is MNHNY and CDR2 is SVGAGI (reference sequence). Trimming removed 4 bases from V and 6 bases from J, with 19 bases in between. The CDR3 consists of 15 residues. CDR3 nucleotides: TGTGCCAGCAGTTCCCGACCCGTATCCGAGGGCGAGCAGTACTTC. It codes for CASSSRPVSEGEQYF.

The chain has TRBV29-1 and TRBJ2-1; D not certain. The CDR3 loop spans 15 amino acids. CDR1 and CDR2 from the germline V gene are SQVTM and ANQGSEA. Trimming cost V 1 base and J 2 bases, with 12 bases left between them. CDR3 amino acids: CSVEGVEGPYNEQFF. The CDR3 DNA reads TGCAGCGTTGAAGGCGTCGAAGGGCCCTACAATGAGCAGTTCTTC.

A remark on this clone: This CDR3 is also generated by other DNA sequences in the sample. The chain couples TRBV29-1 to TRBJ1-2; D unclear. The CDR3 spans 12 residues. V gave up 4 bases and J gave up 2 bases, with 8 bases separating them. Germline lookup yields CDR1 SQVTM and CDR2 ANQGSEA. The CDR3 DNA reads as TGCAGCGTTGTACTTGGGAACTATGGCTACACCTTC. It translates to CSVVLGNYGYTF.